This T cell receptor beta chain was captured in a study of CD8+CD57+ T cells in acquired aplastic anemia. By flow cytometry, patients selected for sequencing had shown an expansion of CD8+CD57+ cells. At the time of blood sampling, patients had not yet received any therapy. This clonotype occurred many times. Its specificity is not known. Study observations and caveats: Statistical testing detected no significant gap in CD8+ Simpson's diversity between patients and controls.

Genomic DNA was employed as the template in profiling TCR beta VDJ and CDR3. In TCRdb, the reads were re-called with MiXCR into one record per CDR3 protein. The sample consists of about 180,000 distinct CDR3 sequences, almost 50% of them appearing once. Germline V gene sequence: CDR1 LNHDA, CDR2 SQIVND (reference sequence). The CDR3 has 12 residues. Trimming shortened V by 1 base and J by 4 bases, and 4 bases separated the two germline ends. The receptor comes from a human donor with aplastic anemia. The material sequenced was sorted CD4+, CD8+, or CD8+CD57+ T cells (not recorded which) from PBMCs. V gene TRBV19 combines with J gene TRBJ1-1; no clear D gene. In DNA, the CDR3 is TGTGCCAGTAGTATAGGGTTCACTGAAGCTTTCTTT. Translated, it gives CASSIGFTEAFF.